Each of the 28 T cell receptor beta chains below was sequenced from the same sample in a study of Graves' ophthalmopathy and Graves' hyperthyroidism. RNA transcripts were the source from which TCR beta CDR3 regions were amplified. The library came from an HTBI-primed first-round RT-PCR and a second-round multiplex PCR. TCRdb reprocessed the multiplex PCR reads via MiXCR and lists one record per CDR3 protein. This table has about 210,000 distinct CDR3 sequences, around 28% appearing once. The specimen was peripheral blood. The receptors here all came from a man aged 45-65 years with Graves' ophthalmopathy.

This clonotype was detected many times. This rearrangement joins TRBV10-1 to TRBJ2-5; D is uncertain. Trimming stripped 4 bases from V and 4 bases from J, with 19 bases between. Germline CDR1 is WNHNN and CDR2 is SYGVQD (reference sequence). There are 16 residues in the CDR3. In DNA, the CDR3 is TGCGCCAGCAGTGTAGTCCGGGCCGACGGAAGAGAGACCCAGTACTTC. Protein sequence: CASSVVRADGRETQYF.

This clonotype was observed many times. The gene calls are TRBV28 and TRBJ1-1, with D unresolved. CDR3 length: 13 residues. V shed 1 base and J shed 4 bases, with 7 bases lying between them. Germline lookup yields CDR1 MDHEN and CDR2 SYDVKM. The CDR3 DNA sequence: TGTGCCAGCAGTTTATTTGTAAGCACTGAAGCTTTCTTT. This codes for CASSLFVSTEAFF.

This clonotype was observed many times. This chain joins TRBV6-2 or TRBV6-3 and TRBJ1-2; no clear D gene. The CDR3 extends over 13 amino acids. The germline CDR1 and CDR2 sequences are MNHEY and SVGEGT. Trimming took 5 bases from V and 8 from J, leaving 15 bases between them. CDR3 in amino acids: CASSRTNLEGYTF. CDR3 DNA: TGTGCCAGCAGTCGGACCAACCTAGAAGGCTACACCTTC.

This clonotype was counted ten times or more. CDR3 nucleotides: TGTGCCAGCAGTTTTCCCAATGCGGGAAACACTGAAGCTTTCTTT. Residues: CASSFPNAGNTEAFF. This sequence joins TRBV12-3 or TRBV12-4 and TRBJ1-1; the D is unclear. V lost 3 bases and J 2 bases, leaving 13 bases between the germline ends. CDR3 size: 15 residues.

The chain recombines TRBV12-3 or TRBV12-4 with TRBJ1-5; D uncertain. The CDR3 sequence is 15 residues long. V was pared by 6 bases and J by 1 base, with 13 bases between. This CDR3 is CASSPSSRSNQPQHF. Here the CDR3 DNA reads TGTGCCAGCAGCCCCTCCTCGCGGAGCAATCAGCCCCAGCATTTT.

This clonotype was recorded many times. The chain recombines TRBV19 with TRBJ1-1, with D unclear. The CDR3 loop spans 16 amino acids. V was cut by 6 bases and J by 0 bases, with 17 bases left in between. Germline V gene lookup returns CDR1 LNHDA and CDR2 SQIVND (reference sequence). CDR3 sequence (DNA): TGTGCCAGTAGCGCTTGGGCGGGCCTCCTGAACACTGAAGCTTTCTTT. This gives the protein CASSAWAGLLNTEAFF.

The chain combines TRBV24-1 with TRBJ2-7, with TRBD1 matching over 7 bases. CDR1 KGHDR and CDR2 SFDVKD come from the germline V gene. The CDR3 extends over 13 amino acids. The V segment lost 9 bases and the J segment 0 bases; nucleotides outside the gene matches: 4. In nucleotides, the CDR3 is TGTGCCACCGGGACAGCTAGCTCCTACGAGCAGTACTTC. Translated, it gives CATGTASSYEQYF.

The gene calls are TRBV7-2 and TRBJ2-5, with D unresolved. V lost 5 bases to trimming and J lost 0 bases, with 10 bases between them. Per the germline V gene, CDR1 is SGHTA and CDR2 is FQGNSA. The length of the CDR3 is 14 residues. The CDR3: CASSPTAYQETQYF. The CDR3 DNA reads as TGTGCCAGCAGCCCGACCGCGTACCAAGAGACCCAGTACTTC.

The CDR3 DNA reads TGTGCCAGCGGGGAACCGTACTTAGAGACCCAGTACTTC. Translated: CASGEPYLETQYF. The rearrangement links TRBV6-2 or TRBV6-3 to TRBJ2-7; D is unresolved. The J call may be faulty, since TRBJ2-5 better matches the DNA end. The CDR3 is 13 residues long. CDR1 and CDR2 from the germline V gene are MNHEY and SVGEGT.

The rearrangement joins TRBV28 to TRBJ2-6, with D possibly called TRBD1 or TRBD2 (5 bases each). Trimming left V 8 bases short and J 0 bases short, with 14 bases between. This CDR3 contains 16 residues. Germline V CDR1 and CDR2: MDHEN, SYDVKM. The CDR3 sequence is CASSGTYSSGANVLTF. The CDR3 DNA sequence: TGTGCCAGCTCCGGGACGTATAGCTCTGGGGCCAACGTCCTGACTTTC.

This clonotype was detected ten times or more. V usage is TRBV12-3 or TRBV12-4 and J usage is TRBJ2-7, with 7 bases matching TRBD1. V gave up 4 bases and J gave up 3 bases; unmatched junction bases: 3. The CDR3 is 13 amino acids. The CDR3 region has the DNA TGTGCCAGCAGTTGGGGACAGTTCTACGAGCAGTACTTC. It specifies CASSWGQFYEQYF.

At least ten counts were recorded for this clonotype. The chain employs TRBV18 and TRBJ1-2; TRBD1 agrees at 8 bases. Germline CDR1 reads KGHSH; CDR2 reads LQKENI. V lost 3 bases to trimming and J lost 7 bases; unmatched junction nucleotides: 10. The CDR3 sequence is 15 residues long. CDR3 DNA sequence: TGTGCCAGCTCACCCTCCAGGACAGGGAACGTTGGCTACACCTTC. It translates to CASSPSRTGNVGYTF. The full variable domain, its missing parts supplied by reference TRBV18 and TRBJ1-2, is NAGVMQNPRHLVRRRGQEARLRCSPMKGHSHVYWYRQLPEEGLKFMVYLQKENIIDESGMPKERFSAEFPKEGPSILRIQQVVRGDSAAYFCASSPSRTGNVGYTFGSGTRLTVV.

CDR3 amino acids: CASSPGAGAYEQYF. CDR3 bases: TGTGCCAGCAGCCCAGGGGCGGGAGCCTACGAGCAGTACTTC. The chain employs TRBV7-2 and TRBJ2-7; maybe TRBD2 (7 bases). CDR1 and CDR2 from the germline V gene are SGHTA and FQGNSA. V lost 5 bases, J lost 2 bases, and 13 bases lay in between. The CDR3 extends over 14 amino acids.

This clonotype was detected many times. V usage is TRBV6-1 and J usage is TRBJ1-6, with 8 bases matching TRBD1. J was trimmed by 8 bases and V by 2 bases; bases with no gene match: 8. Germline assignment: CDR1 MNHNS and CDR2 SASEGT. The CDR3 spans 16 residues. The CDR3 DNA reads TGTGCCAGCAGTGAATCTCCGGGACAGGCCTATTCACCCCTCCACTTT. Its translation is CASSESPGQAYSPLHF.

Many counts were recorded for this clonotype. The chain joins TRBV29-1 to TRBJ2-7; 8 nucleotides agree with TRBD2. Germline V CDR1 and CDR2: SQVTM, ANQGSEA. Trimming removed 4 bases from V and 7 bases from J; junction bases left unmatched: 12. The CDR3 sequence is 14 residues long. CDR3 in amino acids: CSVGSRYSGAEQYF. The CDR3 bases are TGCAGCGTTGGATCCCGTTATAGCGGGGCTGAGCAGTACTTC.

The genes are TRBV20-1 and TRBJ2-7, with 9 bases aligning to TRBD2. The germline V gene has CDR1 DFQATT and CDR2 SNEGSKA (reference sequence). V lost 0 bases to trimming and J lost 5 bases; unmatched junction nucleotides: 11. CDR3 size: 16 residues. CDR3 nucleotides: TGCAGTGCTAGAGACGTGGCGGGAGGGCCGGGTGACGAGCAGTACTTC. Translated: CSARDVAGGPGDEQYF.

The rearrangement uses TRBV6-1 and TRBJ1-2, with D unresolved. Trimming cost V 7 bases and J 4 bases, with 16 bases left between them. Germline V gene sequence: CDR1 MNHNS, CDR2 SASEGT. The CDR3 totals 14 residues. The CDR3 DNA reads TGTGCCAGCACCAAGGACGACCTTCGCTATGGCTACACCTTC. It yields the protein CASTKDDLRYGYTF.

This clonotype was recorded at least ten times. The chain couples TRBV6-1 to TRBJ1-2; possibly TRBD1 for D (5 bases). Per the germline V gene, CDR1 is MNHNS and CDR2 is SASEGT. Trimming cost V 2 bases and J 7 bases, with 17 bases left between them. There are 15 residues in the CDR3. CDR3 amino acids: CASSEFQGPGGGYTF. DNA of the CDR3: TGTGCCAGCAGTGAATTCCAGGGCCCCGGGGGTGGCTACACCTTC.

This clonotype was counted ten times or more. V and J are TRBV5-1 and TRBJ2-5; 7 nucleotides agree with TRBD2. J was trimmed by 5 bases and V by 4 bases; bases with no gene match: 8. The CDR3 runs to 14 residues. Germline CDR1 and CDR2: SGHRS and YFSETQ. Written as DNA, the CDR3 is TGCGCCAGCAGCCCGAGGGAGGGGTGGGAGACCCAGTACTTC. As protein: CASSPREGWETQYF.

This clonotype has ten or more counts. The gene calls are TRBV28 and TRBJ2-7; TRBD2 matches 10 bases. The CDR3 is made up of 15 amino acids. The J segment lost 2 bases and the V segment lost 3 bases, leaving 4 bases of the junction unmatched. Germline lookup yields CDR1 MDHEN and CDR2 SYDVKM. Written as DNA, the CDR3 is TGTGCCAGCAGTTTCACCGGGACTAGCGCCTACGAGCAGTACTTC. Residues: CASSFTGTSAYEQYF.

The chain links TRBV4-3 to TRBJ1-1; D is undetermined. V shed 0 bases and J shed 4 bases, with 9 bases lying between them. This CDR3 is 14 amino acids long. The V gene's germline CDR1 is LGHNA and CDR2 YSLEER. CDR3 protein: CASSQDADGTEAFF. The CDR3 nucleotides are TGCGCCAGCAGCCAAGATGCGGATGGCACTGAAGCTTTCTTT.

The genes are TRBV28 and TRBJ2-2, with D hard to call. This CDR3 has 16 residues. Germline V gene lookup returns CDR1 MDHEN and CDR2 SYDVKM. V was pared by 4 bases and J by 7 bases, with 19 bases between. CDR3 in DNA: TGTGCCAGCAGTTCACTCTTATTGGGTTATGTCGGGGAGCTGTTTTTT. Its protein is CASSSLLLGYVGELFF.

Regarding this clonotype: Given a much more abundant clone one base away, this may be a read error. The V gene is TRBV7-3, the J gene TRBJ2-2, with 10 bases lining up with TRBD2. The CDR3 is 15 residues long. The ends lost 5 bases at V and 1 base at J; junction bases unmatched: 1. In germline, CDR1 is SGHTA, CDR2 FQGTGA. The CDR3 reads CASSLAGVNTGELFF. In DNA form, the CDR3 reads TGTGCCAGCAGCCTAGCGGGAGTGAACACCGGGGAGCTGTTTTTT.

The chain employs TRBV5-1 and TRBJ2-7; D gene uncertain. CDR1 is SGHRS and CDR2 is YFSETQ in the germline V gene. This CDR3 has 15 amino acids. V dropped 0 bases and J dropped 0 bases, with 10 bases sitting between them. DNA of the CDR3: TGCGCCAGCAGCTTGGGCGGCTATAGCTCCTACGAGCAGTACTTC. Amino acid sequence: CASSLGGYSSYEQYF.

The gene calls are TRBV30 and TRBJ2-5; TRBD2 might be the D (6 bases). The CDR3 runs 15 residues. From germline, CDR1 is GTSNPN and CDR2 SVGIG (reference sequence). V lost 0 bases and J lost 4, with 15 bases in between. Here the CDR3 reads CAWSVGAGIRETQYF. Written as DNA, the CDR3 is TGTGCCTGGAGTGTGGGAGCGGGTATCCGAGAGACCCAGTACTTC.

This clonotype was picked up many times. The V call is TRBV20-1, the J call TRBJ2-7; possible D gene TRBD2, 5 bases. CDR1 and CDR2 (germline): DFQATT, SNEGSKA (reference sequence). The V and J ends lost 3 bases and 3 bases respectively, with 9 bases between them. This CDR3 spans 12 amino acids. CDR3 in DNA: TGCAGTGCTAGTCGGGGTGACTACGAGCAGTACTTC. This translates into CSASRGDYEQYF.

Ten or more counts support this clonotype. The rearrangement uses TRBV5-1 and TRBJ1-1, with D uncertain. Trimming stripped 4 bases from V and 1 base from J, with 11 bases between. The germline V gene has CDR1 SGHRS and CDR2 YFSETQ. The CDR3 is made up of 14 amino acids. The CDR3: CASSLLRGNTEAFF. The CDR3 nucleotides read TGCGCCAGCAGCCTTCTGCGGGGGAACACTGAAGCTTTCTTT.

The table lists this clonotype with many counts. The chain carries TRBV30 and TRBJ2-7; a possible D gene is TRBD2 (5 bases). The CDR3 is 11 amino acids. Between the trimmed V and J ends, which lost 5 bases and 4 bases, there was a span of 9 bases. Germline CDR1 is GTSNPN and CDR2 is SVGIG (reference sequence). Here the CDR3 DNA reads TGTGCCTGGCGGACTGGGTACGAGCAGTACTTC. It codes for CAWRTGYEQYF.